Listed here are 10 T cell receptor beta chains from one sample, sequenced in a study of memory CD4+ T cells and cytomegalovirus serostatus. The sort gate was single viable CD3+CD4+CD8-CD45RO+ cells for memory CD4+ T cells. Generated by immunoSEQ multiplex PCR, the TCRdb table keeps only in-frame clones and is missing some. The sample includes about 56,000 clones, over 65% of them seen just once. The source material was memory CD4+ T cells from blood. Every receptor here comes from an adult in good health and CMV-seropositive.

The gene calls are TRBV19 and TRBJ2-5; 8 nucleotides align to TRBD2. With 1 base clipped from V and 3 bases from J, the junction kept 7 bases outside the gene matches. The CDR3 has 16 residues. Germline V gene data show CDR1 as LNHDA and CDR2 as SQIVND (reference sequence). The CDR3 spells CASSIVGSGRKETQYF. The CDR3 DNA reads as TGTGCCAGTAGTATAGTAGGCAGCGGGAGAAAAGAGACCCAGTACTTC.

The gene calls are TRBV7-8 and TRBJ1-1; 7 bases are shared with TRBD1. Per germline, CDR1 SGHVS and CDR2 FQNEAQ. Trimming at V came to 4 bases and at J to 3 bases, leaving 11 bases not matched to a gene. The CDR3 totals 16 residues. CDR3 region: CASSSPQGEVHTEAFF. The DNA for the CDR3 is TGTGCCAGCAGCTCCCCCCAGGGGGAGGTGCACACTGAAGCTTTCTTT.

The V and J genes are TRBV6-5 and TRBJ1-2, with 10 bases fitting TRBD1. The ends lost 10 bases at V and 6 bases at J; junction bases unmatched: 11. Germline CDR1 reads MNHEY; CDR2 reads SVGAGI. There are 14 residues in the CDR3. The CDR3 loop reads CAIAPFGTGDGYTF. The CDR3, as DNA: TGTGCCATCGCTCCATTCGGGACAGGGGATGGCTACACCTTC.

The chain employs TRBV7-9 and TRBJ2-5; 8 nucleotides match TRBD1. Germline trimming cut 6 bases from V and 5 bases from J; bases unmatched to any gene: 5. Germline-derived CDR1 and CDR2 are SEHNR and FQNEAQ (reference sequence). CDR3 length: 13 amino acids. The CDR3 spells CASRRDRGETQYF. In nucleotides, the CDR3 is TGTGCCAGCAGACGTGACAGGGGTGAGACCCAGTACTTC.

The chain employs TRBV19 and TRBJ2-7; tentatively, D is TRBD2 (6 bases). V was clipped by 4 bases and J by 0 bases, with 22 bases between them. The CDR3 contains 18 residues. CDR1 and CDR2 (germline): LNHDA, SQIVND (reference sequence). CDR3 DNA sequence: TGTGCCAGTAGTACCCCGTCCCCCGACGGGAGAAGCTCCTACGAGCAGTACGTC. It translates to CASSTPSPDGRSSYEQYV.

V is TRBV6-1 and J is TRBJ2-7; TRBD2 matches at 11 bases. The CDR3 is 16 residues long. Germline CDR1 is MNHNS and CDR2 is SASEGT. V was pared by 1 base and J by 4 bases, with 6 bases of the junction left unmatched. The CDR3 DNA reads as TGTGCCAGCAGTGAAGGGCTAGCGGGAGGAGGTTACGAGCAGTACGTC. This codes for CASSEGLAGGGYEQYV.

The rearrangement joins TRBV5-1 to TRBJ2-7; maybe TRBD2 (5 bases). CDR1 is SGHRS and CDR2 is YFSETQ in the germline V gene. Trimming removed 0 bases from V and 6 bases from J, with 13 bases in between. This CDR3 has 14 residues. The CDR3 bases are TGCGCCAGCAGCTTGGTACGTGTCGGAGGCGAGCAGTACTTC. Translation gives CASSLVRVGGEQYF. The whole variable domain, remainder taken from reference TRBV5-1 and TRBJ2-7, is KAGVTQTPRYLIKTRGQQVTLSCSPISGHRSVSWYQQTPGQGLQFLFEYFSETQRNKGNFPGRFSGRQFSNSRSEMNVSTLELGDSALYLCASSLVRVGGEQYFGPGTRLTVT.

The rearrangement uses TRBV5-3 and TRBJ2-3; D ambiguous. TRBV5-3 belongs to the ORF category, with a function that is uncertain. V lost 0 bases and J lost 0, with 11 bases in between. The CDR3 sequence is 16 residues long. This chain's CDR3 is CARSLDPLWSTDTQYF. DNA for the CDR3: TGTGCCAGAAGCTTGGACCCTTTGTGGAGCACAGATACGCAGTATTTT.

In DNA form, the CDR3 reads TGTGCCAGCAGCTCGTATGGGGGGGCGGGAAACACCATATATTTT. It translates to CASSSYGGAGNTIYF. The rearrangement uses TRBV7-2 and TRBJ1-3, with D perhaps TRBD1 (6 bases). V shed 4 bases and J shed 4 bases, with 14 bases lying between them. The CDR3 runs to 15 residues. Germline V CDR1 and CDR2: SGHTA, FQGNSA.

The chain carries TRBV25-1 and TRBJ2-5; 8 positions match TRBD1. The CDR3 runs to 13 residues. In germline, CDR1 is MGHDK, CDR2 SYGVNS. Germline trimming cut 7 bases from V and 4 bases from J; bases unmatched to any gene: 5. As DNA, the CDR3 is TGTGCCAGCATCGGAGACAGGGGAGAGACCCAGTACTTC. Its translation is CASIGDRGETQYF.